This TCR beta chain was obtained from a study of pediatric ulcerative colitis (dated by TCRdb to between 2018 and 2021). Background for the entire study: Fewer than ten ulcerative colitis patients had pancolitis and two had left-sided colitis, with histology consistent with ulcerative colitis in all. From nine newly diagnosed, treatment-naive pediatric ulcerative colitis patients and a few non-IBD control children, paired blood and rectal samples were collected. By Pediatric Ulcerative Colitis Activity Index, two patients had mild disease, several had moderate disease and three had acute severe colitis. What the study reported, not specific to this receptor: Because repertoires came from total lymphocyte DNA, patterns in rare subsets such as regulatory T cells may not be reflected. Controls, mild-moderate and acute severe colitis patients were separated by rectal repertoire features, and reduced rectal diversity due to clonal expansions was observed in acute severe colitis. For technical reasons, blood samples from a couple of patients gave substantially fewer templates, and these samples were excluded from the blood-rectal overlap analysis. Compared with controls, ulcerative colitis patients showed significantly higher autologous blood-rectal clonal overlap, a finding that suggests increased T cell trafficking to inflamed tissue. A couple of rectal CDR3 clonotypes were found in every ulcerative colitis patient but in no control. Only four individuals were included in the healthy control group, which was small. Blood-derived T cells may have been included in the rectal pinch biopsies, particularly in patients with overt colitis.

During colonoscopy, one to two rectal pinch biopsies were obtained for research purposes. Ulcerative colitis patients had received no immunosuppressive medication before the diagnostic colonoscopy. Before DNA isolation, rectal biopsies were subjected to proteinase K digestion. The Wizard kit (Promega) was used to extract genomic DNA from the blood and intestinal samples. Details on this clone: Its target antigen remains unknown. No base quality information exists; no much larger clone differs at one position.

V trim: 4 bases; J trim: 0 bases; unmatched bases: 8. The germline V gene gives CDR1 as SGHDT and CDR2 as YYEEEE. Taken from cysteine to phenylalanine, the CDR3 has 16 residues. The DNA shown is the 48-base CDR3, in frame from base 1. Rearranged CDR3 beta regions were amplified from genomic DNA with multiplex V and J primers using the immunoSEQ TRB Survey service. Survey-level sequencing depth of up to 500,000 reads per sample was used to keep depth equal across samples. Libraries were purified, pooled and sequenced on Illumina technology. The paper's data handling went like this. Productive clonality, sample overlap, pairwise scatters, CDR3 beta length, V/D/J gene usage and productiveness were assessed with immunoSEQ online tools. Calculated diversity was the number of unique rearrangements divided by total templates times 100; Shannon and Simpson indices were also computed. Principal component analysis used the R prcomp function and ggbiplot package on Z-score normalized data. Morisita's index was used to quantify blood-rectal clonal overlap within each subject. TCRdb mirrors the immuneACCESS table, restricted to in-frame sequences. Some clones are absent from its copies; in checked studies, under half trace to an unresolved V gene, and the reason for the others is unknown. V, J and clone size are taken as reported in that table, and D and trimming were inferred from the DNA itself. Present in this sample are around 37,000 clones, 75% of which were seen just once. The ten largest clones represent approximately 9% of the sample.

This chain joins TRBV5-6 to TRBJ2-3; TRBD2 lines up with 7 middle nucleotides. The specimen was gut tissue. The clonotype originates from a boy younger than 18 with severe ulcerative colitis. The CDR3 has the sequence CASSPEGLGSTDTQYF. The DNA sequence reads TGTGCCAGCAGCCCAGAAGGACTAGGCAGCACAGATACGCAGTATTTT.